This T cell receptor (beta chain) is from a study of cytomegalovirus exposure and HLA in healthy donors. Study-level background: Out of 300 to 500 genotyped donors, about 80% belonged to the Caucasian-associated ancestry cluster. Study-wide results and caveats: The investigators catalogued 164 TCR beta chains as cytomegalovirus-associated.

This PCR relied on a set of 60 Vbeta primers and 13 Jbeta primers. How the authors handled the data: In a later analysis, of approximately 81 million unique beta chains, 9 million to 11 million appeared in at least two donors. Sequenced by immunoSEQ multiplex PCR; TCRdb stores in-frame clones only, minus some. V and J calls and clone size are given by that table; D and trimming were obtained from the DNA. In the table there are more than 95,000 clones, roughly 70% of which are singletons. Germline V gene data show CDR1 as LNHDA and CDR2 as SQIVND (reference sequence). V was pared by 5 bases and J by 8 bases, with 15 bases between. This CDR3 has 14 amino acids. As concerns this clone: Its antigen is not known.

Donors likely had unrecorded immune exposures despite being nominally healthy when sampled. The V and J genes are TRBV19 and TRBJ1-4, with D unresolved. This sequence originates from a woman between 45 and 65 years old in good health and CMV-seronegative. The material sequenced was PBMCs. CDR3 protein: CASSWTASGEKLFF. In DNA, the CDR3 is TGTGCCAGTAGTTGGACTGCCTCGGGGGAAAAACTGTTTTTT.